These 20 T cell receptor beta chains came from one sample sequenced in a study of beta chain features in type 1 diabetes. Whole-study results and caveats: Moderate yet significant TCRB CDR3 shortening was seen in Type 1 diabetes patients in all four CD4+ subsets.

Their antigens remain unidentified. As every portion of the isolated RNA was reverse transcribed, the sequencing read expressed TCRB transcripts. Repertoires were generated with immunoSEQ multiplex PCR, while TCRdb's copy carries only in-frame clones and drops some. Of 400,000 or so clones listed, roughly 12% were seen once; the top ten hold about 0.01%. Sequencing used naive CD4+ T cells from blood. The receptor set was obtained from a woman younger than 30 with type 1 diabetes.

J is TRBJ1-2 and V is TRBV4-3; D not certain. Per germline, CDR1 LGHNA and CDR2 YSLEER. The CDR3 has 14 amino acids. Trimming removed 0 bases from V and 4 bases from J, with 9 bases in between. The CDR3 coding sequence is TGCGCCAGCAGCCAAGATCTTTACAGCTATGGCTACACCTTC. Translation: CASSQDLYSYGYTF.

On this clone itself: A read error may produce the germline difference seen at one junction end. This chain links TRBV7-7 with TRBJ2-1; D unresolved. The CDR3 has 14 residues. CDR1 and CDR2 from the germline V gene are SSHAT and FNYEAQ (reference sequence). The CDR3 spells CASRQGRVCNEQFF. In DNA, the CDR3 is TGTGCTAGCAGACAAGGCCGGGTGTGCAATGAGCAGTTCTTC.

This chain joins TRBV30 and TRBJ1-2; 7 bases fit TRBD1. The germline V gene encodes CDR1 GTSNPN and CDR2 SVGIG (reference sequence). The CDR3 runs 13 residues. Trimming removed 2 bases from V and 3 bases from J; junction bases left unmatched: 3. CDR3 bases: TGTGCCTGGAGTCGGACAGGCCACTATGGCTACACCTTC. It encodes CAWSRTGHYGYTF. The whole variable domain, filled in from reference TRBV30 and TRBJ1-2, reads SQTIHQWPATLVQPVGSPLSLECTVEGTSNPNLYWYRQAAGRGLQLLFYSVGIGQISSEVPQNLSASRPQDRQFILSSKKLLLSDSGFYLCAWSRTGHYGYTFGSGTRLTVV.

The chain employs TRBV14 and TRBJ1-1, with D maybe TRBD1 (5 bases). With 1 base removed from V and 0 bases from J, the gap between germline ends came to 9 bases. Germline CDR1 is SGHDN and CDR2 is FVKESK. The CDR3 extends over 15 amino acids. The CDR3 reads CASSQVAGMNTEAFF. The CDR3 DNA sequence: TGTGCCAGCAGCCAAGTGGCAGGGATGAACACTGAAGCTTTCTTT.

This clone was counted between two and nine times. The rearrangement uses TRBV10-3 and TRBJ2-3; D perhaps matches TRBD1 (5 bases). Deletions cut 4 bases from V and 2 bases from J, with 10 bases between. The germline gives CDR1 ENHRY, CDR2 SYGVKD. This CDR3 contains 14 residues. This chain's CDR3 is CAISAGAVTDTQYF. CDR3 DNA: TGTGCCATCAGTGCTGGGGCCGTCACAGATACGCAGTATTTT.

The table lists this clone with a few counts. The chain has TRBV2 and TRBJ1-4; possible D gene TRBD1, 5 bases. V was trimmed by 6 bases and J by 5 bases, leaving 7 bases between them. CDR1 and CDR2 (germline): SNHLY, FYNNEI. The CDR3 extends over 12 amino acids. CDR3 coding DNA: TGTGCCAGCAGACAGGAGAATGAAAAACTGTTTTTT. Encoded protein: CASRQENEKLFF.

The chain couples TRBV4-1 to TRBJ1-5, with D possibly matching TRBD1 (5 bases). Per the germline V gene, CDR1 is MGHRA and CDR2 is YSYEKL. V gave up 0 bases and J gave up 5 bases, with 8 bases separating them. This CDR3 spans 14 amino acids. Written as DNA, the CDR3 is TGCGCCAGCAGCCAAGAAGGAGGGGATCAGCCCCAGCATTTT. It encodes CASSQEGGDQPQHF.

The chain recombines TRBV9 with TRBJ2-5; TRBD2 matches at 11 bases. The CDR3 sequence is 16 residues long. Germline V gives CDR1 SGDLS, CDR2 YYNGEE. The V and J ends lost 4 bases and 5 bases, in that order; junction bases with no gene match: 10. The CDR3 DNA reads TGTGCCAGCAGCTCACCTAGCGGGGGGAGGATGGAGACCCAGTACTTC. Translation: CASSSPSGGRMETQYF.

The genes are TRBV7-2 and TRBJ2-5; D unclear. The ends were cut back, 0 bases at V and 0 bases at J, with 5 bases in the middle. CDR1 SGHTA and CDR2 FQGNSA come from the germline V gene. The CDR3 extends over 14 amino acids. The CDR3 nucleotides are TGTGCCAGCAGCTTAGCCGTTGACCAAGAGACCCAGTACTTC. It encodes CASSLAVDQETQYF.

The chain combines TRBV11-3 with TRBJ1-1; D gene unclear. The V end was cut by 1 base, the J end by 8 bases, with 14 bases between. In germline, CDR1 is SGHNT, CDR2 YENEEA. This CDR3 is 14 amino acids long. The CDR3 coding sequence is TGTGCCAGCAGCTTAGGGGCACAATCGACCGAAGCTTTCTTT. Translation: CASSLGAQSTEAFF.

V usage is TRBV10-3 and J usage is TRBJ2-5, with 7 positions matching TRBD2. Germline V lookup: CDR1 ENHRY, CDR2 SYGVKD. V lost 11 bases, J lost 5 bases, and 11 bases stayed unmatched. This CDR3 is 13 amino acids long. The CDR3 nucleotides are TGTGCCGCCGCGTCTGCGGGAGTGGAGACCCAGTACTTC. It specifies CAAASAGVETQYF.

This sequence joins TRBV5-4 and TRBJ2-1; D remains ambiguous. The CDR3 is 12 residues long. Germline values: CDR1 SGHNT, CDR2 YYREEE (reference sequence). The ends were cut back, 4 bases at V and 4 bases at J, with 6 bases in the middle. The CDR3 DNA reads TGTGCCAGCAGCCATCCATACAATGAGCAGTTCTTC. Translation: CASSHPYNEQFF.

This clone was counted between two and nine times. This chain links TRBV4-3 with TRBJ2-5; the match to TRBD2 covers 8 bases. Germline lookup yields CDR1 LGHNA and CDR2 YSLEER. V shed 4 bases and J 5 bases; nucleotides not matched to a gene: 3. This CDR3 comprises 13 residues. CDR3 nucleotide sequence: TGCGCCAGCAGCCCGGGGGGGCGGGAGACCCAGTACTTC. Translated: CASSPGGRETQYF.

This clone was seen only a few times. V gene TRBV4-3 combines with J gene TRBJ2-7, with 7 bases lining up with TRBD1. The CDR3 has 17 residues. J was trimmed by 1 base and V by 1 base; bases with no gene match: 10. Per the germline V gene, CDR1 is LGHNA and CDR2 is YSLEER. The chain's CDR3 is CASSQALPGQLSYEQYF. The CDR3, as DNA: TGCGCCAGCAGCCAAGCCCTGCCGGGACAGCTTTCCTACGAGCAGTACTTC.

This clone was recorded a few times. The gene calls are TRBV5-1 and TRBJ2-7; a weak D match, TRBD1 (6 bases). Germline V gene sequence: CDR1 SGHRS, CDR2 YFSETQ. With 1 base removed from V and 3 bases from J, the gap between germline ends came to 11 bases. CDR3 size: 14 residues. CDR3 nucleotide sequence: TGCGCCAGCAGCTTGTTACAGGGCAACTACGAGCAGTACTTC. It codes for CASSLLQGNYEQYF.

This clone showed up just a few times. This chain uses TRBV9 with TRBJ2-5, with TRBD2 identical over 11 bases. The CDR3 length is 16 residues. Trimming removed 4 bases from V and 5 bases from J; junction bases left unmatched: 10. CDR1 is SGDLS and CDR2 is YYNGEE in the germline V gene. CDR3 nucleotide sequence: TGTGCCAGCAGCACTCCTAGCGGGAGGCCGGGGGAGACCCAGTACTTC. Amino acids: CASSTPSGRPGETQYF.

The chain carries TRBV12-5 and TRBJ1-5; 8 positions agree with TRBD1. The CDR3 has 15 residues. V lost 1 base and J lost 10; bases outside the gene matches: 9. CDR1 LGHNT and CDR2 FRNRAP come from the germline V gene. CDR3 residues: CASGLGQGAYPPQHF. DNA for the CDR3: TGTGCTAGTGGTTTGGGCCAGGGGGCCTACCCCCCCCAGCATTTT.

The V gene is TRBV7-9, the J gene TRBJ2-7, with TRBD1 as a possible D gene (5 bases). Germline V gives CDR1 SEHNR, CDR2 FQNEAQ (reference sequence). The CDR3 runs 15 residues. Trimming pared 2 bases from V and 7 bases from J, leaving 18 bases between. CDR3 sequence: CASSLLGLGAGEQYF. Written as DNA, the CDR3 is TGTGCCAGCAGCTTACTGGGGCTCGGAGCAGGAGAGCAGTACTTC.

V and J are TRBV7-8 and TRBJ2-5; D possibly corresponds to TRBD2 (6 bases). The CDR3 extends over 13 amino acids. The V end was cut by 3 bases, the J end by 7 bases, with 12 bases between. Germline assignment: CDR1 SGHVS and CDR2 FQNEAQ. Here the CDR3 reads CASSFRESGTQYF. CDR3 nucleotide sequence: TGTGCCAGCAGCTTCCGGGAGTCGGGGACCCAGTACTTC.

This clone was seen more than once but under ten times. Here the CDR3 reads CASSSAAGLFTDTQYF. The CDR3 DNA reads TGCGCCAGCAGCTCGGCGGCGGGACTCTTCACAGATACGCAGTATTTT. The J gene is TRBJ2-3, the V gene TRBV5-1; D might be TRBD2 (6 bases). Germline lookup yields CDR1 SGHRS and CDR2 YFSETQ. V lost 3 bases and J 2 bases, leaving 16 bases between the germline ends. The length of the CDR3 is 16 residues.